These 8 T cell receptor beta chains were all obtained from the same sample, sequenced in a study of blood T cell repertoires in COVID-19. TCRdb's copy holds only in-frame clones and misses some; the assay was immunoSEQ multiplex PCR. The table shows 150,000 or so clones, with around 83% occurring only once. The sample comprised peripheral blood. These receptors were taken from a man between 65 and 80 years old who had recovered from COVID-19.

The V gene is TRBV4-3, the J gene TRBJ1-2; D ambiguous. The germline gives CDR1 LGHNA, CDR2 YSLEER. V was trimmed by 2 bases and J by 3 bases, leaving 19 bases between them. This CDR3 comprises 17 residues. CDR3 nucleotide sequence: TGCGCCAGCAGCCAAACTTGGGTACGGGAGAGGCACTATGGCTACACCTTC. Its translation: CASSQTWVRERHYGYTF.

The gene calls are TRBV5-1 and TRBJ1-3; tentative D call: TRBD1 (6 bases). The CDR3 runs to 13 residues. The V gene lost 5 bases and the J gene lost 5 bases, with 11 bases spanning the gap. Germline-derived CDR1 and CDR2 are SGHRS and YFSETQ. This chain's CDR3 is CASSSDSRNTIYF. CDR3 nucleotides: TGCGCCAGCAGTTCGGACAGCCGAAACACCATATATTTT.

The rearrangement uses TRBV12-3 or TRBV12-4 and TRBJ2-5; TRBD2 is a possible D gene (6 bases). The CDR3 runs to 13 residues. V was trimmed by 1 base and J by 4 bases, leaving 7 bases between them. Written as DNA, the CDR3 is TGTGCCAGCAGTTTAGAGGAGGGAGAGACCCAGTACTTC. Its protein product is CASSLEEGETQYF.

The chain uses TRBV23-1 and TRBJ2-1; D unresolved. TRBV23-1 is an open reading frame, and its role is uncertain. The CDR3 loop spans 14 amino acids. This CDR3 reads CAKSPASSYNEQFF. CDR3 DNA sequence: TGCGCAAAATCCCCCGCTAGCTCCTACAATGAGCAGTTCTTC.

The chain uses TRBV6-2 or TRBV6-3 and TRBJ2-7; tentatively, D is TRBD1 (5 bases). The germline V and J ends were trimmed by 4 bases and 4 bases, with 11 bases remaining between them. Germline values: CDR1 MNHEY, CDR2 SVGEGT. The CDR3 has 13 amino acids. CDR3 coding DNA: TGTGCCAGCAGTTGGGGCGGTCCTTACGAGCAGTACTTC. It yields the protein CASSWGGPYEQYF.

This clone was seen once. The chain uses TRBV16 and TRBJ2-5; D possibly corresponds to TRBD1 (5 bases). CDR1 is KGHSY and CDR2 is FQNENV in the germline V gene. This CDR3 spans 14 amino acids. V was cut by 4 bases and J by 3 bases, with 12 bases left in between. The CDR3 coding sequence is TGTGCCAGCAGCCCGGAAGGGGAAGAAGAGACCCAGTACTTC. Its protein is CASSPEGEEETQYF.

This sequence joins TRBV4-1 and TRBJ1-6, with D possibly matching TRBD1 (5 bases). In germline, CDR1 is MGHRA, CDR2 YSYEKL. This CDR3 comprises 15 residues. With 4 bases removed from V and 8 bases from J, the gap between germline ends came to 15 bases. The CDR3 region has the DNA TGCGCCAGCAGCCCAAAGGGGCAGTCGGATTCACCCCTCCACTTT. Translating it yields CASSPKGQSDSPLHF.

This clone appeared a few times. The chain employs TRBV20-1 and TRBJ2-7, with 15 bases that match TRBD2. The ends lost 3 bases at V and 2 bases at J; junction bases unmatched: 5. Germline values: CDR1 DFQATT, CDR2 SNEGSKA (reference sequence). This CDR3 is 16 amino acids long. CDR3 nucleotide sequence: TGCAGTGCTAGTGGAAGGACTAGCGGGAGGGCCTACGAGCAGTACTTC. Translation gives CSASGRTSGRAYEQYF.